This TCR beta chain was sequenced during a study of identifying expanded T cells in peripheral blood. During the collection period, no donor immune events like infections were recorded. Generated by immunoSEQ multiplex PCR, the TCRdb table keeps only in-frame clones and is missing some. The sample lists roughly 100,000 clones; about 87% were seen once. Of note for this clone: Its antigen is undetermined.

General study results and limits: Clone count variance between two-week samples rose with total template count.

Germline V lookup: CDR1 SGHDN, CDR2 FVKESK. The CDR3 has 16 amino acids. V was clipped by 4 bases and J by 1 base, with 14 bases between them. The TCR originated in a person aged 18-70 years in good health. The rearrangement uses TRBV14 and TRBJ2-1; D tentatively reads TRBD1 or TRBD2 (6 bases each). Sequenced input: blood. The CDR3 is CASSRMGGWSYNEQFF. The CDR3 coding sequence is TGTGCCAGCAGCCGTATGGGGGGCTGGTCCTACAATGAGCAGTTCTTC.